The rows below give T cell receptor beta chains drawn from one sample of a study of prognosis after radiotherapy for stage I lung cancer. TCRdb analysed the multiplex PCR reads with MiXCR anew, one entry per CDR3 protein. Of tens of thousands of distinct CDR3 sequences in the sample, 35% to 45% were seen once. This specimen was PBMCs, taken before or after stereotactic body radiation therapy (not recorded which). The source of these receptors is a donor over 45 with non-small cell lung cancer. Each CDR3 is given with its conserved first and last residue. The order of the fields is clone size, V gene, J gene, D gene, CDR3 DNA, CDR3 protein. D genes are given only for firm matches. Expanded clones are given a class, and other clones once, few, many or no size at all.

clone size: .; V gene: TRBV25-1; J gene: TRBJ2-2; D gene: TRBD1; CDR3 DNA: TGTGCCAGCATTGACTTTCAGGGGGTCACCGGGGAGCTGTTTTTT; CDR3 protein: CASIDFQGVTGELFF
clone size: many; V gene: TRBV7-2; J gene: TRBJ2-7; D gene: .; CDR3 DNA: TGTGCCAGCAGCTTAGTAGGAGAGGGGTTTTACGAGCAGTACTTC; CDR3 protein: CASSLVGEGFYEQYF
clone size: many; V gene: TRBV19; J gene: TRBJ2-2; D gene: .; CDR3 DNA: TGTGCCAGTAGTATGGGGCGGCACACCGGGGAGCTGTTTTTT; CDR3 protein: CASSMGRHTGELFF
clone size: many; V gene: TRBV7-9; J gene: TRBJ1-1; D gene: .; CDR3 DNA: TGTGCCAGCAGCTTCGGGGATACGCGGGTTGCTTTCTTT; CDR3 protein: CASSFGDTRVAFF
clone size: once; V gene: TRBV11-3; J gene: TRBJ1-5; D gene: .; CDR3 DNA: TGTGCCAGCAGCTTGAAGGGCCTCTGGGCCAATCAGCCCCAGAATTTT; CDR3 protein: CASSLKGLWANQPQNF
clone size: many; V gene: TRBV9; J gene: TRBJ2-3; D gene: TRBD2; CDR3 DNA: TGTGCCAGCAGCTGGGGCGGTAGCGGGAGTGCAGATACGCAGTATTTT; CDR3 protein: CASSWGGSGSADTQYF
clone size: .; V gene: TRBV6-1; J gene: TRBJ1-2; D gene: TRBD1; CDR3 DNA: TGTGCCAGCAGCCCCGCGCCGGACAGGGCCTATGGCTACACCTTC; CDR3 protein: CASSPAPDRAYGYTF
clone size: .; V gene: TRBV7-9; J gene: TRBJ1-1; D gene: TRBD1; CDR3 DNA: TGTGCCAGCAGCTTAGTTCCGACAGGGCGAATGAACACTGAAGGTTTCTTT; CDR3 protein: CASSLVPTGRMNTEGFF
clone size: many; V gene: TRBV24-1; J gene: TRBJ1-5; D gene: .; CDR3 DNA: TGTGCCACCAGTGATCCAGGGGAGCCCCAGCATTTT; CDR3 protein: CATSDPGEPQHF
clone size: .; V gene: TRBV19; J gene: TRBJ1-1; D gene: .; CDR3 DNA: TGTGCCAGTAGTCCGGACACCGGGTTCACGAACACTGAAGCTTTCTTT; CDR3 protein: CASSPDTGFTNTEAFF
clone size: .; V gene: TRBV20-1; J gene: TRBJ2-1; D gene: .; CDR3 DNA: TGCAGTGCTAGAGACCCCCAGCGGTCCTCCTACAATGAGCAGTTCTTC; CDR3 protein: CSARDPQRSSYNEQFF
clone size: .; V gene: TRBV15; J gene: TRBJ1-6; D gene: TRBD1; CDR3 DNA: TGTGCCACCAGCAGCGGACAGGGGAAATCACCCCTCCACTTT; CDR3 protein: CATSSGQGKSPLHF
clone size: many; V gene: TRBV2; J gene: TRBJ1-1; D gene: .; CDR3 DNA: TGTGCCAGCCTTTATACGACTGAAGCTTTCTTT; CDR3 protein: CASLYTTEAFF
clone size: many; V gene: TRBV20-1; J gene: TRBJ2-3; D gene: TRBD2; CDR3 DNA: TGCAGTGCTAGTAAGGCGGGAGGGGTAACAGATACGCAGTATTTT; CDR3 protein: CSASKAGGVTDTQYF
clone size: many; V gene: TRBV4-1; J gene: TRBJ1-1; D gene: .; CDR3 DNA: TGCGCCAGCAGCCAAGGGTACGGAAATGCGAACACTGAAGCTTTCTTT; CDR3 protein: CASSQGYGNANTEAFF
clone size: many; V gene: TRBV19; J gene: TRBJ2-5; D gene: TRBD2; CDR3 DNA: TGTGCCACCACTAGCGGGAGGGCCACGGAGACCCAGTACTTC; CDR3 protein: CATTSGRATETQYF
clone size: few; V gene: TRBV6-1; J gene: TRBJ2-1; D gene: TRBD2; CDR3 DNA: TGTGCCAGCAGTGTGGTGGCTGGACTAGCGGGAAGGAATCGGTTGGGTGAGCAGTTCTTC; CDR3 protein: CASSVVAGLAGRNRLGEQFF
clone size: few; V gene: TRBV20-1; J gene: TRBJ2-7; D gene: .; CDR3 DNA: TGCAGTGCTAGATCGACTAGTAGCTACGAGCAGTACTTC; CDR3 protein: CSARSTSSYEQYF
clone size: .; V gene: TRBV6-2/TRBV6-3; J gene: TRBJ2-5; D gene: TRBD1; CDR3 DNA: TGTGCCAGCAGTGAAACAGGGGCGACCCAGTACTTC; CDR3 protein: CASSETGATQYF
clone size: many; V gene: TRBV6-2/TRBV6-3; J gene: TRBJ2-3; D gene: .; CDR3 DNA: TGTGCCAGCAGTGACACGGGGACGTATAACACAGATACGCAGTATTTT; CDR3 protein: CASSDTGTYNTDTQYF
clone size: .; V gene: TRBV27; J gene: TRBJ1-6; D gene: TRBD1; CDR3 DNA: TGTGCCAGCAGCCCGGGACAGCAGGGTTCACCCCTCCACTTT; CDR3 protein: CASSPGQQGSPLHF
clone size: many; V gene: TRBV28; J gene: TRBJ2-2; D gene: .; CDR3 DNA: TGTGCCAGCCTAGGGGCGAACACCGGGGAGCTGTTTTTT; CDR3 protein: CASLGANTGELFF
clone size: .; V gene: TRBV20-1; J gene: TRBJ2-5; D gene: .; CDR3 DNA: TGCAGTGGGCCCGGGCTCACAGAGACCCAGTACTTC; CDR3 protein: CSGPGLTETQYF
clone size: many; V gene: TRBV28; J gene: TRBJ2-7; D gene: TRBD2; CDR3 DNA: TGTGCCAGCAGTTTAGGGGGGGTTTCAGCCTACGAGCAGTACTTC; CDR3 protein: CASSLGGVSAYEQYF
clone size: many; V gene: TRBV7-2; J gene: TRBJ2-2; D gene: .; CDR3 DNA: TGTGCCAGCAGCTCCTCCGGGGCCGTAGCCGGGGAGCTGTTTTTT; CDR3 protein: CASSSSGAVAGELFF
clone size: many; V gene: TRBV28; J gene: TRBJ1-6; D gene: .; CDR3 DNA: TGTGCCAGCAGTTTGGTGTCTTCACCCCTCCACTTT; CDR3 protein: CASSLVSSPLHF
clone size: many; V gene: TRBV18; J gene: TRBJ1-2; D gene: TRBD1; CDR3 DNA: TGTGCCAGCTCACGGACCCCGGGACAGGGGGCAGGGGGCTACACCTTC; CDR3 protein: CASSRTPGQGAGGYTF
clone size: many; V gene: TRBV7-2; J gene: TRBJ2-2; D gene: .; CDR3 DNA: TGTGCCAGCAGCTTAGCGGGGACCGGGGAGCTGTTTTTT; CDR3 protein: CASSLAGTGELFF
clone size: .; V gene: TRBV7-8; J gene: TRBJ2-1; D gene: .; CDR3 DNA: TGTGCCAGCCAAACTCACAGTGGCGAATGGGCTGAGCAGTTCTTC; CDR3 protein: CASQTHSGEWAEQFF
clone size: many; V gene: TRBV13; J gene: TRBJ1-1; D gene: .; CDR3 DNA: TGTGCCAGCAGCTCCGGGAACACTGAAGCTTTCTTT; CDR3 protein: CASSSGNTEAFF